This T cell receptor beta chain comes out of a study of CD8 T cells in ankylosing spondylitis. Study-level points and caveats: Significantly higher representation of disease-linked clones was reported for matched ankylosing spondylitis synovial fluid.

Libraries of TCR beta came from quantitative 5'-RACE with molecular barcodes. TCRdb reprocessed the 5' RACE reads with MiXCR, giving one entry per CDR3 protein. The top ten clones hold about 16% of a sample with approximately 140,000 distinct CDR3 sequences, around 45% of them seen once. The V gene's germline CDR1 is SGHAT and CDR2 FQDESV (reference sequence). The CDR3 is 19 amino acids. V lost 1 base, J lost 1 base, and 15 bases stayed unmatched. In the case of this clonotype: Its matching antigen is unknown.

Sequenced sample: synovial fluid, either unsorted or a sorted T cell fraction (not recorded which). The TCR was taken from a male donor with ankylosing spondylitis. This chain uses TRBV11-1 with TRBJ1-1, with 7 nucleotides matching TRBD1. As DNA, the CDR3 is TGTGCCAGCAGCTTAGATATCCTACAGGGGATGGTATGGAACACTGAAGCTTTCTTT. The encoded protein is CASSLDILQGMVWNTEAFF. Full variable domain (rest looked up from reference TRBV11-1 and TRBJ1-1): EAEVAQSPRYKITEKSQAVAFWCDPISGHATLYWYRQILGQGPELLVQFQDESVVDDSQLPKDRFSAERLKGVDSTLKIQPAELGDSAMYLCASSLDILQGMVWNTEAFFGQGTRLTVV.